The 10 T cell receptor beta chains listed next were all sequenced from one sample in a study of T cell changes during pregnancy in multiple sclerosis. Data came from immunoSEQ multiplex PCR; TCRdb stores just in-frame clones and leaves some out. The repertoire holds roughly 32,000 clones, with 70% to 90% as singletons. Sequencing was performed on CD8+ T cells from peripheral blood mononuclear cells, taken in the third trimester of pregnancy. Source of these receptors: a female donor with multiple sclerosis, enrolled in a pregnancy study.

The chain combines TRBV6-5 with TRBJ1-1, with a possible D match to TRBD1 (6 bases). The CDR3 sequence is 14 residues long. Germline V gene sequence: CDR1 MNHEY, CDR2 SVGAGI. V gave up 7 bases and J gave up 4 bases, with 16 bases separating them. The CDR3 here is CASKLLQGRTEAFF. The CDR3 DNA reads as TGTGCCAGCAAATTACTACAGGGTCGCACTGAAGCTTTCTTT.

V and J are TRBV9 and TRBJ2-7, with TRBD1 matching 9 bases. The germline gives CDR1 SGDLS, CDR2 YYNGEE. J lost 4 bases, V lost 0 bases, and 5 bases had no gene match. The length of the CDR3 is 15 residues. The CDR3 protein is CASSVDGTGFYEQYF. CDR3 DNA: TGTGCCAGCAGCGTAGATGGGACAGGGTTTTACGAGCAGTACTTC.

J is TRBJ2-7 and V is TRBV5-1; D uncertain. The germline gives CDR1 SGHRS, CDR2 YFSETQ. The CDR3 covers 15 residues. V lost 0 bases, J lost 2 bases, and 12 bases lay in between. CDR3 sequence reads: CASSLGAMPTYEQYF. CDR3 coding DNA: TGCGCCAGCAGCTTGGGGGCTATGCCAACCTACGAGCAGTACTTC. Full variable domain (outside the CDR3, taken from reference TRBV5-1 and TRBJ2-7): KAGVTQTPRYLIKTRGQQVTLSCSPISGHRSVSWYQQTPGQGLQFLFEYFSETQRNKGNFPGRFSGRQFSNSRSEMNVSTLELGDSALYLCASSLGAMPTYEQYFGPGTRLTVT.

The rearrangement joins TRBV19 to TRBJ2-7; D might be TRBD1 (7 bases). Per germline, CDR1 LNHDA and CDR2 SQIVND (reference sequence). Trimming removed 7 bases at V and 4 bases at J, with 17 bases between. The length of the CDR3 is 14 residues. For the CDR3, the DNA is TGTGCCAGTATGTTGGCAGGGGGGTTATACGAGCAGTACTTC. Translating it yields CASMLAGGLYEQYF. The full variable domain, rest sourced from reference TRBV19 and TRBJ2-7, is DGGITQSPKYLFRKEGQNVTLSCEQNLNHDAMYWYRQDPGQGLRLIYYSQIVNDFQKGDIAEGYSVSREKKESFPLTVTSAQKNPTAFYLCASMLAGGLYEQYFGPGTRLTVT.

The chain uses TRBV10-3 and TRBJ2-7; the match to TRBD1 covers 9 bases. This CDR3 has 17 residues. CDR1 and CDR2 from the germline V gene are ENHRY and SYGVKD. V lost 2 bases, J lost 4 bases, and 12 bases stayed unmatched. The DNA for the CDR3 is TGTGCCATCAGTGAGCCGGGACAGGGAAACTCGCCTTACGAGCAGTACTTC. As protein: CAISEPGQGNSPYEQYF.

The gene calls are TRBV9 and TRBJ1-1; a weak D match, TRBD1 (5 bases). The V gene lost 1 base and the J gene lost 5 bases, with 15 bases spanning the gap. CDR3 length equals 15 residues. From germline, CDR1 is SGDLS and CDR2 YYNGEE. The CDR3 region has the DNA TGTGCCAGCAGCGTATCCCAGGGCCGGCGGACTGAAGCTTTCTTT. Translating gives CASSVSQGRRTEAFF.

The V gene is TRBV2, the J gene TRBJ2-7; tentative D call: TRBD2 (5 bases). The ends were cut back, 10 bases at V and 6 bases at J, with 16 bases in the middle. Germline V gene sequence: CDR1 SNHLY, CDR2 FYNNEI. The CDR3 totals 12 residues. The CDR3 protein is CATHSGSSEQYF. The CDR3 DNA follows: TGTGCCACGCACTCGGGGTCTTCCGAGCAGTACTTC.

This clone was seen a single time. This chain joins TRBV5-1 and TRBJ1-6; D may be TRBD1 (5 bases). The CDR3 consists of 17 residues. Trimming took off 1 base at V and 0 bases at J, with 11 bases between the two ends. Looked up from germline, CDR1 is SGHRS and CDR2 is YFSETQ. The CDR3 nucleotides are TGCGCCAGCAGCTTGAAGGACAAGAGCTCCTATAATTCACCCCTCCACTTT. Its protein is CASSLKDKSSYNSPLHF.

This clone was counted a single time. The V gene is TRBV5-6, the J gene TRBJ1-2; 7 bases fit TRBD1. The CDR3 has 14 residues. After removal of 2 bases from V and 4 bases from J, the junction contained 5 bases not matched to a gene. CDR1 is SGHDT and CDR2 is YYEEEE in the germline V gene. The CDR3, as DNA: TGTGCCAGCAGCTTCCAGGACAGGCCCTATGGCTACACCTTC. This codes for CASSFQDRPYGYTF.

In DNA form, the CDR3 reads TGTGCCAGCAGTGATAAGGGACAGGGTTACAATGAGCAGTTCTTC. Translated, it gives CASSDKGQGYNEQFF. This chain joins TRBV6-4 and TRBJ2-1, with 9 nucleotides matching TRBD1. Per germline, CDR1 MRHNA and CDR2 SNTAGT. With V trimmed by 3 bases and J by 4 bases, 4 bases remained unmatched. The CDR3 is 15 residues long.